This T cell receptor (beta chain) was documented in a study of cytomegalovirus exposure and HLA in healthy donors listed by TCRdb under 2017. Looking at the study overall: In an earlier analysis of under 750 of the donors, approximately 300 Gb of sequence data and 90 million to 120 million unique TCR beta sequences from about 179 million T cells were reported. An early release covering more than 500 HLA-typed donors comprised 300 to 350 gigabases of sequencing data and approximately 85 million unique TCR sequences. The genetic ancestry cluster associated with self-reported Caucasian donors included approximately 85% of the roughly 400 genotyped donors. The study aimed to test whether cataloging public T cell receptors could reveal signatures of past pathogen exposure. The study used immunosequencing to profile the T cell repertoires of around 600 subjects and linked those repertoires to cytomegalovirus serostatus. In addition to the first cohort of 666 subjects, a separate validation cohort of approximately 130 different subjects was used. To predict cytomegalovirus infection status, the study brought together high-throughput TCR immunosequencing, statistical association of individual TCRs with disease status, and machine learning. In a later analysis, previously published TCR beta repertoires from 670 or so donors were re-analyzed and high-resolution HLA genotyping was added so that TCR occurrence patterns could be studied. In the later analysis, no new phenotypic data were used to find candidate immune exposures; instead, reliance was placed on TCR beta sequences and their occurrence across donors. An earlier analysis of around 580 of the donors used high-throughput TCR beta sequencing to judge whether each TCR beta V gene segment behaved as functional or pseudogenic. Alongside the repertoire data, information on donor age, sex, ethnicity and CMV serostatus was compiled. Genome-wide SNP genotypes for about 65% of the 666 donors were used in a later genetic analysis, which treated that subset as a discovery cohort. Every discovery cohort repertoire had been produced on one sequencing platform. Both class I and class II loci were covered by HLA typing, at four-digit resolution. Typing coverage differed by locus: A, B, C, DRB1 and DQB1 were typed in roughly 629-640 donors, DQA1 in roughly 510, DPA1 in approximately 610, and DPB1 in just under 490. Roughly five DR-DQ haplotypes were handled as single units for association and clustering because linkage in the cohort was strong. Among about 410 genotyped donors of the cohort, an average of around 240,000 unique TCR beta nucleotide sequences was sequenced per donor, of which approximately 19% were non-productive.

The cohort consisted of 600 or so healthy bone marrow donors. At the time of sampling, every cohort member was nominally healthy, though immune exposures that went unrecorded were likely present. The donor was CMV seronegative and was included in the group of about 400 seronegative cohort members. Every donor gave a peripheral blood sample, and the peripheral blood mononuclear cells from that sample were used for TCR beta sequencing. The Qiagen DNeasy Blood Extraction Kit was used to extract genomic DNA from the blood cell samples. The library was generated by the immunoSEQ multiplex PCR assay. For the multiplex PCR, a mixture combining 60 forward primers for TCR Vbeta segments and 13 reverse primers for TCR Jbeta segments was used. Amplification of the CDR3 region of rearranged TCR beta genes was performed with a multiplex PCR assay on genomic DNA. The amplified TCR beta libraries were sequenced on the Illumina HiSeq System as 87-base-pair reads. In the paper's pipeline: In a later analysis, 77 million or so unique TCR beta chains were counted across the roughly 700 repertoires, and roughly 11 million of these chains were shared by at least two donors. Raw reads were error-corrected and collapsed into unique sequences by a nearest-neighbor algorithm in which closely related sequences were merged to remove PCR and sequencing errors. Alignment of CDR3 sequences to IMGT reference sequences was used to assign V, D and J gene segments. Each retained sequence needed at least a six-nucleotide match to both a V gene segment and a J gene segment. Rearrangements were classified as productive when the CDR3 lacked stop codons and remained in frame with V and J, and all other rearrangements were classified as non-productive. CDR3 was defined by IMGT convention, running from the second conserved V-encoded cysteine to the conserved J-encoded phenylalanine. The earlier analysis of about 560 of the donors excluded any sequence lacking an unambiguous match to a single V gene segment. In an earlier analysis of 500 to 750 of the donors, V segments were called functional above 56.7% productive rearrangements and were called segregating when the between-donor standard deviation exceeded 5%. To diagnose cytomegalovirus status from the catalog of TCR beta chain sequences, a statistical classification framework was built. In a later analysis, TCR nucleotide sequences were compared against IMGT/GENE-DB human TR gene sequences so that V and J genes could be assigned. Using the TCRdist pipeline, a later analysis assigned CDR3 sequences along with most-parsimonious VDJ recombination scenarios. In a later analysis, each TCR beta chain was defined by its CDR3 amino acid sequence together with its V-gene family, and reads without a unique V-gene family were excluded. In a later analysis, nearly 600 highly shared, low-generation-probability nucleotide sequences were removed to address suspected cross-contamination and a sequencing artifact. In a later analysis, a clonal expansion index for each public chain was calculated from normalized within-repertoire ranks of inferred template counts. In a later analysis, generation probabilities were computed with a VDJ recombination model fitted to out-of-frame rearrangements, and the resulting probabilities were checked against IGoR. In a later analysis, hypergeometric tests were used to score TCR-TCR, TCR-HLA and TCR-CMV co-occurrence, with a repertoire-size bias correction applied to TCR pairs. In a later analysis, false discovery rates were estimated by permuting HLA or CMV assignments 20 times. In a later analysis, co-occurring TCRs were grouped using DBSCAN, and TCRdist sequence similarity was added for clustering within HLA-allele-positive subsets. Co-occurrence clustering excluded repertoires with fewer than 30,000 or more than 120,000 public chains, plus five with anomalous nucleotide sharing. The clones in this table, taken by TCRdb from immuneACCESS, are in-frame only. Not every clone is retained; where verified, under half of the shortfall comes from an unresolved V gene, and the cause of the rest is unknown. Clone size and the V and J calls come from that table; the DNA yielded D and trimming. The sample table contains under 200,000 clones; only one count was recorded for around 80% of them. Together, the top ten hold 1.5% to 2% of the sample.

About this clone itself: Its antigen is currently not known. No clone much larger than this one lies a single base away; base qualities are absent.

Trimming takes 4 bases from V and 4 bases from J, and the germline ends sit 14 bases apart. For CDR1 and CDR2, the germline V gene (reference sequence) lists MNHNY and SVGAGI. The CDR3, from cysteine to phenylalanine, totals 14 residues. Of all the DNA, just the CDR3 is kept, 42 bases in frame from base 1. What the study reported, not specific to this receptor: A later analysis found that HLA-associated TCR beta chains were more clonally expanded and had lower generation probabilities than equally common non-associated chains. A later analysis found that most CMV-associated TCR beta chains appeared HLA-restricted, with HLA associations seemingly driven largely by CMV exposure. A later analysis associated 16,951 TCR beta sequences with specific HLA alleles at a false discovery rate of 0.05. A later genetic analysis reported fewer N-insertions in productive TCRs among donors in an Asian-associated ancestry cluster than the roughly 640-donor mean. Correlated functional status among segregating V segments might be attributable to linkage disequilibrium, but an unknown experimental factor could not be ruled out. Across donors, most TCR sequences were observed very rarely, whereas some public TCRs were present in many individuals. Because counts were too low, seventeen rarely observed V segments, including chromosome 9 orphons, were excluded from the earlier analysis of fewer than 650 of the donors. The presence/absence analyses assumed that sequencing depth was roughly uniform across donors, and that assumption may not be true. When HLA alleles, especially DR and DQ, strongly co-occurred, attributing TCR associations to individual alleles was difficult. The sequencing pipeline was judged likely to have produced a cluster of highly shared sequence variants as a technical artifact. A further reported finding was that TCR beta sequences accurately predicted the HLA-A and HLA-B alleles for most subjects in the first cohort. In vitro tests confirmed that a few of the cytomegalovirus-associated TCR beta chains recognize cytomegalovirus antigens. Some IMGT-functional V segments, including TRBV6-2 and TRBV6-3, could not be distinguished by the 87-base-pair reads and were therefore excluded. In this cohort, only TCR beta chains were sequenced, and detectable features were limited by the absence of alpha or paired-chain data. In a later analysis, the rate of TCR association differed among HLA loci, with DRB1 alleles having the most associated TCRs and HLA-C alleles having the fewest. In the study, 164 TCR beta chains were listed as associated with cytomegalovirus. The classifier was reported to diagnose cytomegalovirus status with high specificity and sensitivity in both the original and validation cohorts. In a later analysis, several top co-occurrence clusters were reported to appear linked to parvovirus B19, influenza, CMV and Epstein-Barr virus. V-gene and J-gene trimming of TCR beta chains was associated with a missense DCLRE1C variant in a later genetic analysis, and the association was replicated in an independent cohort. In an earlier analysis of approximately 590 of the donors, most TCR beta V segments were observed in productive rearrangements about 90% or about 30% of the time, broadly matching IMGT annotations. Because some donors lacked HLA typing at each locus, the association tests relied only on the typed subset. The only immune exposure information available for the cohort was CMV serostatus. The authors suggested that the approach could potentially be generalized to other disease states and immunological phenotypes.

The material sequenced was PBMCs. Recombination connected TRBV6-6 to TRBJ2-7; tentative D gene TRBD1, with 6 bases matching. This sequence was found in a woman under 30 in good health and CMV-seronegative. The CDR3 region reads CASSSSTGQYEQYF. The bases are TGTGCCAGCAGTTCATCGACAGGTCAATACGAGCAGTACTTC.